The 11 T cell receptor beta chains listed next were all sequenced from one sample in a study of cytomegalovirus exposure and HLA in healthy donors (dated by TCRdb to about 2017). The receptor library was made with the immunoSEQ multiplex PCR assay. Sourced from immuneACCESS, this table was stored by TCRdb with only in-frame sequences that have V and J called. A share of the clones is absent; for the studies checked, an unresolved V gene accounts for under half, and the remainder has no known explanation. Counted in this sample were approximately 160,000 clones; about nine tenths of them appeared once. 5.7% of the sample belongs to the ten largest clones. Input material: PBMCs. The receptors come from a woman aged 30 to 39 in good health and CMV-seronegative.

Here the CDR3 DNA reads TGTGCCAGCAGTGCCTCGGTATTTGGGGAGACCCAGTACTTC. This gives the protein CASSASVFGETQYF. The chain links TRBV6-5 to TRBJ2-5; D remains unclear. CDR1 MNHEY and CDR2 SVGAGI come from the germline V gene. This CDR3 contains 14 residues. Between the trimmed V and J ends, which lost 5 bases and 5 bases, there was a span of 15 bases.

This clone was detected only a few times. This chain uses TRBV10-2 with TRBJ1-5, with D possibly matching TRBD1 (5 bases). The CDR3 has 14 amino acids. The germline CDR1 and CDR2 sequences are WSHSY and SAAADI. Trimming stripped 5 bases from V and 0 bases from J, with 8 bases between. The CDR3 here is CASSRGVSNQPQHF. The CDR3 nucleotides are TGCGCCAGCAGTCGGGGGGTTAGCAATCAGCCCCAGCATTTT.

The CDR3 DNA is TGTGCCAGCAGCTTAGATTTCAACACTGAAGCTTTCTTT. This translates into CASSLDFNTEAFF. The rearrangement uses TRBV7-9 and TRBJ1-1, with D hard to call. From germline, CDR1 is SEHNR and CDR2 FQNEAQ (reference sequence). The CDR3 totals 13 residues. V dropped 1 base and J dropped 2 bases, with 5 bases sitting between them.

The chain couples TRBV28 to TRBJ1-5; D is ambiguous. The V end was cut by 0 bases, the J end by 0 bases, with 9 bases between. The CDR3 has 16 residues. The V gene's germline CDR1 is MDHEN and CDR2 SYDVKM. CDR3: CASSLWGTNSNQPQHF. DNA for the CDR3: TGTGCCAGCAGTTTATGGGGAACAAATAGCAATCAGCCCCAGCATTTT.

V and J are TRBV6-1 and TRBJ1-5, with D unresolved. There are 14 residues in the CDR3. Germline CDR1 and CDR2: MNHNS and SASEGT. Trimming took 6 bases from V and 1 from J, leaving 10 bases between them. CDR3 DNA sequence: TGTGCCAGCAGCGACACCGAGAGCAATCAGCCCCAGCATTTT. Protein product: CASSDTESNQPQHF.

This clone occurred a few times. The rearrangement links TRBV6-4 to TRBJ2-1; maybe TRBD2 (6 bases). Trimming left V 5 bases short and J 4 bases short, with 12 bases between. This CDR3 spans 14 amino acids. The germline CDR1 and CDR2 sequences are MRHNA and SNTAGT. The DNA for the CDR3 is TGTGCCAGCAGTCCCGGGACTGAATACAATGAGCAGTTCTTC. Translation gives CASSPGTEYNEQFF.

The CDR3 nucleotides are TGTGCCAGCAGTCGGACCATGACAGGATATAGCAATCAGCCCCAGCATTTT. Its protein product is CASSRTMTGYSNQPQHF. V usage is TRBV28 and J usage is TRBJ1-5; possible D gene TRBD1, 6 bases. Between the trimmed V and J ends, which lost 5 bases and 0 bases, there was a span of 17 bases. This CDR3 contains 17 residues. The V gene's germline CDR1 is MDHEN and CDR2 SYDVKM.

The CDR3 loop reads CASRYHRGQAFF. Here the CDR3 DNA reads TGTGCCAGCAGGTATCACAGGGGGCAGGCTTTCTTT. V gene TRBV6-5 combines with J gene TRBJ1-1, with 9 bases lining up with TRBD1. The CDR3 covers 12 residues. V was pared by 6 bases and J by 11 bases, with 7 bases of the junction left unmatched. Germline V lookup: CDR1 MNHEY, CDR2 SVGAGI.

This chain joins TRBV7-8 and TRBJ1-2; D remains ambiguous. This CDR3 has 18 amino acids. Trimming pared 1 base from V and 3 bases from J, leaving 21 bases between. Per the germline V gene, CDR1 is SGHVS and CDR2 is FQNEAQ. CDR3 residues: CASSLGSVAAANDYGYTF. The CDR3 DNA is TGTGCCAGCAGCTTAGGGTCGGTTGCGGCAGCAAATGACTATGGCTACACCTTC.

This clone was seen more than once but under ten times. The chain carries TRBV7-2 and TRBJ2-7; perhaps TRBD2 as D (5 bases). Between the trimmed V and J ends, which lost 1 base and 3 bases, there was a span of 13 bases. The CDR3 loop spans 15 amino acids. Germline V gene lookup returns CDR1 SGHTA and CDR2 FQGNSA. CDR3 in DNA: TGTGCCAGCAGCTTAGGAGGAGCGGAACTCTACGAGCAGTACTTC. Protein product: CASSLGGAELYEQYF.

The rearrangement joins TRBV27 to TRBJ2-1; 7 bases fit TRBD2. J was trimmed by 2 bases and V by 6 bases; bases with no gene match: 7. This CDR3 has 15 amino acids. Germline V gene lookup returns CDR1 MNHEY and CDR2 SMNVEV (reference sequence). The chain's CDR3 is CASSRRLAPYNEQFF. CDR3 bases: TGTGCCAGCAGCCGGAGACTAGCACCCTACAATGAGCAGTTCTTC.